This TCR delta chain was profiled in a study of gamma-delta chains in newborns, infants, children. About the research overall: Polyclonal expansion of innate γδ T cells after birth follows microbial exposure.

The CDR3 length is 15 residues. With V trimmed by 2 bases and J by 3 bases, 3 bases remained unmatched. CDR1 is GEAIGNYY, CDR2 EKD, per germline. This clone showed up just a few times. TCRdb called clones from the reads again using CATT. The data show 7,000 or so delta-chain clones, 10% to 12% seen once. The receptor comes from a child who was a newborn, infant or young child, either healthy, febrile or measles-vaccinated (not recorded which). This rearrangement joins TRDV2 to TRDJ1, with 12 bases fitting TRDD3. The specimen was blood. The CDR3 spells CACDKLGDTSDKLIF. The CDR3 DNA reads TGTGCCTGTGACAAACTGGGGGATACATCCGATAAACTCATCTTT.